This TCR beta chain was obtained from a study of blood T cell repertoires in COVID-19. The repertoire was sequenced with immunoSEQ multiplex PCR; TCRdb's copy has only in-frame clones and lacks some. The table records some 200,000 clones, 81% of them present only once. A Seattle source enrolled patients during active infection and followed them longitudinally. The sequenced material came from peripheral blood. The TCR originated in a woman of 80 years or more with COVID-19, enrolled during active disease.

The CDR3 sequence: CASTPRGGVFYEQYF. DNA for the CDR3: TGTGCCAGCACCCCGAGGGGGGGCGTTTTCTACGAGCAGTACTTC. The chain employs TRBV28 and TRBJ2-7, with a possible D match to TRBD2 (7 bases). Looked up from germline, CDR1 is MDHEN and CDR2 is SYDVKM. The CDR3 covers 15 residues. V shed 7 bases and J shed 3 bases, with 19 bases lying between them.